These 8 T cell receptor beta chains share one sample of origin, sequenced in a study of blood T cell repertoires in COVID-19. The protocol was immunoSEQ multiplex PCR, while the TCRdb copy is restricted to in-frame clones and leaves out a portion. The table records 300,000 to 400,000 clones, about 90% of them present only once. The specimen sequenced was PBMCs or T cells enriched from blood (not recorded which). These TCRs come from a man aged 30 to 39 who had recovered from COVID-19.

The J gene is TRBJ1-2, the V gene TRBV19; 9 nucleotides agree with TRBD1. V lost 4 bases to trimming and J lost 4 bases; unmatched junction nucleotides: 4. There are 14 residues in the CDR3. Germline assignment: CDR1 LNHDA and CDR2 SQIVND (reference sequence). The CDR3 loop is CASSRGQGPYGYTF. The DNA of the CDR3 is TGTGCCAGTAGTAGGGGACAGGGTCCCTATGGCTACACCTTC.

J is TRBJ1-2 and V is TRBV7-9, with a possible D match to TRBD1 (6 bases). The CDR3 contains 17 residues. Trimming cost V 5 bases and J 2 bases, with 21 bases left between them. CDR1 and CDR2 (germline): SEHNR, FQNEAQ (reference sequence). The CDR3 loop reads CASSPPLTGKKNYGYTF. The CDR3, as DNA: TGTGCCAGCAGCCCACCTCTGACAGGAAAGAAGAACTATGGCTACACCTTC.

This rearrangement joins TRBV11-2 to TRBJ1-3; D is unresolved. CDR1 is SGHAT, CDR2 FQNNGV, per germline. V was clipped by 3 bases and J by 0 bases, with 12 bases between them. The CDR3 is 16 amino acids. The CDR3 protein is CASSFRTANSGNTIYF. The DNA of the CDR3 is TGTGCCAGCAGCTTCCGGACTGCAAACTCTGGAAACACCATATATTTT.

This sequence joins TRBV12-5 and TRBJ2-7; D is possibly TRBD1 (5 bases). The ends were cut back, 9 bases at V and 2 bases at J, with 11 bases in the middle. The length of the CDR3 is 12 residues. Germline V gene sequence: CDR1 LGHNT, CDR2 FRNRAP. CDR3 loop: CARIPRAYEQYF. The CDR3 nucleotides read TGTGCTAGAATCCCCAGGGCCTACGAGCAGTACTTC.

The chain recombines TRBV7-9 with TRBJ2-3, with a possible D match to TRBD2 (7 bases). Germline V lookup: CDR1 SEHNR, CDR2 FQNEAQ (reference sequence). This CDR3 region has 16 residues. Between the trimmed V and J ends, which lost 1 base and 7 bases, there was a span of 18 bases. The CDR3, as DNA: TGTGCCAGCAGCTTAGATGGGGGGGGCGCAGGAAATACGCAGTATTTT. It encodes CASSLDGGGAGNTQYF.

The chain links TRBV6-5 to TRBJ1-2, with 8 positions matching TRBD1. With 2 bases clipped from V and 4 bases from J, the junction kept 6 bases outside the gene matches. The CDR3 has 15 residues. Germline V gene lookup returns CDR1 MNHEY and CDR2 SVGAGI. The CDR3 loop is CASSYGAGGGYGYTF. CDR3 DNA sequence: TGTGCCAGCAGTTACGGGGCAGGGGGCGGCTATGGCTACACCTTC.

V is TRBV7-9 and J is TRBJ2-5; D is possibly TRBD2 (6 bases). Germline V lookup: CDR1 SEHNR, CDR2 FQNEAQ (reference sequence). This CDR3 comprises 18 residues. Trimming took 5 bases from V and 5 from J, leaving 27 bases between them. The CDR3 region has the DNA TGTGCCAGCAGCAATGAGGGACTGGCAGGCAAGAGGAGGGAGACCCAGTACTTC. Translation: CASSNEGLAGKRRETQYF.

A single count supports this clone. This rearrangement joins TRBV7-6 to TRBJ1-1; 8 bases map to TRBD1. Germline CDR1 SGHVS, CDR2 FNYEAQ. V shed 0 bases, J shed 5 bases, and the junction held 8 bases outside the gene matches. The CDR3 runs 16 residues. The CDR3 DNA sequence: TGTGCCAGCAGCTTAGCGGGGGCAGGGGGCGCGACTGAAGCTTTCTTT. The encoded protein is CASSLAGAGGATEAFF.